This TCR beta chain was observed in a study of blood T cell repertoires in COVID-19. Study-level background: The study drew acute and convalescent COVID-19 samples from the United States, Italy and Spain. The cDNA or gDNA used as material had been derived from T cells, B-cell-depleted T cells, or PBMCs.

Per the original data handling: Estimation of nucleated cell counts relied on the amplification of reference gene primers. Measured with immunoSEQ multiplex PCR; TCRdb has only the in-frame clones, and not every one. V and J calls and clone size are given by that table; D and trimming were obtained from the DNA. The table has about 260,000 clones, about 85% seen once. This CDR3 is 15 amino acids long. The germline V gene has CDR1 DFQATT and CDR2 SNEGSKA (reference sequence). V was pared by 3 bases and J by 2 bases, with 16 bases between. The sample holds a few counts of this clone. The gene calls are TRBV20-1 and TRBJ1-2; TRBD1 is a possible D gene (5 bases). This sequence was found in a man between 60 and 75 years old who had recovered from COVID-19. The sample consisted of peripheral blood. CDR3 loop: CSASDLTAGNYGYTF. The CDR3 DNA follows: TGCAGTGCTAGTGATCTTACGGCAGGGAACTATGGCTACACCTTC.